This T cell receptor (beta chain) was sequenced in a study of blood T cell repertoires in COVID-19. Overall study context: Samples came from the United States, Italy and Spain, spanning acute and convalescent COVID-19. Sample material is recorded as cDNA or gDNA derived from T cells, B-cell-depleted T cells, or PBMCs.

Seattle's cohort entered during active infection and was followed longitudinally. Authors' processing steps: The assay estimated nucleated cells by amplifying reference gene primers. Assay: immunoSEQ multiplex PCR; the TCRdb copy retains only in-frame clones and omits some. V, J and clone size reflect that table, while D and trimming were determined from the DNA. The sample contains about 55,000 clones, 82% of which appear only once. The sample holds a few counts of this clone. Trimming removed 2 bases at V and 10 bases at J, with 18 bases between. CDR3 length equals 16 residues. The germline V gene has CDR1 LGHNA and CDR2 YSLEER.

Sequencing used peripheral blood. This clonotype originated in a man older than 75 with COVID-19, enrolled during active disease. The chain carries TRBV4-3 and TRBJ1-6; TRBD1 might be the D (5 bases). The CDR3 is CASSQPGGGGGSPLHF. CDR3 sequence (DNA): TGCGCCAGCAGCCAACCTGGGGGGGGTGGTGGGTCACCCCTCCACTTT.